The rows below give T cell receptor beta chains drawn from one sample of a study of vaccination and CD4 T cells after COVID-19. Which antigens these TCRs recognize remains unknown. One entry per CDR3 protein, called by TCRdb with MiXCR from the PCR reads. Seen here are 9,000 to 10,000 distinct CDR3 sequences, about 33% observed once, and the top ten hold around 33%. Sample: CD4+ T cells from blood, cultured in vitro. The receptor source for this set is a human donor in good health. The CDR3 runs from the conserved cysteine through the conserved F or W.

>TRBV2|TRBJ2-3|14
CASSEGLSTDTQYF
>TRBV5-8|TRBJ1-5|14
CASSLKAGTGPQHF
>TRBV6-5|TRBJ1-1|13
CASSYEGVTEAFF
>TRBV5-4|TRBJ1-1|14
CASSLGGGGTEAFF
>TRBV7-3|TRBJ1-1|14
CASSLDTGNTEAFF
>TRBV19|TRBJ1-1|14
CASSIFGGNTEAFF
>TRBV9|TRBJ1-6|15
CASSVDRVGNSPLHF
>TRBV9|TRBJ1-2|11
CASSGTYGYTF
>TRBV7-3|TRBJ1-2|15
CASSLGGQGNYGYTF
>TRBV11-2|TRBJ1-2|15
CASSLDPGANYGYTF
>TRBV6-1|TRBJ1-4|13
CAIRGRAEEKLFF
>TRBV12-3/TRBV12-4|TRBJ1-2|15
CASSREEGASYGYTF
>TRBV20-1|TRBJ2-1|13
CSARLNRGREQFF
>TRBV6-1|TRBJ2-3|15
CASRSYGGNTDTQYF
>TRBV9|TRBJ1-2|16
CASSVGGSRGNYGYTF
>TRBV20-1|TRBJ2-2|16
CSVSSGLAGGTGELFF
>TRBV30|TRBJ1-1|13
CAWTSQGATEAFF
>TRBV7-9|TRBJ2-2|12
CASSRDTGELFF
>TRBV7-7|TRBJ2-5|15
CASSQGLAGLETQYF
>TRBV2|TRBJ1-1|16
CASSVSGQGVGSEAFF
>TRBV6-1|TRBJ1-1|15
CASSISPGGDTEAFF
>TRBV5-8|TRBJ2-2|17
CASSSFWEQDDFGELFF
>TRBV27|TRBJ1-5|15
CATQPNRAPNQPQHF
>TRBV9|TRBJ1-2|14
CASSEGTDRYGYTF
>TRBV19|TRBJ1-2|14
CASSRQGTEYGYTF
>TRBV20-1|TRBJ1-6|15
CSAGPFTGLHSPLHF
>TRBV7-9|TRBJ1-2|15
CASSSGAKAYYGYTF
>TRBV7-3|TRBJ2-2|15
CASSLVGADTGELFF
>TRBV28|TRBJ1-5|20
CASSLESGGSPILSNQPQHF
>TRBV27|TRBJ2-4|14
CASRSTWAKNIQYF
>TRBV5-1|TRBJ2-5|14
CASLPGRRDETQYF
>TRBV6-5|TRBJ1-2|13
CASSYRERDGYTF
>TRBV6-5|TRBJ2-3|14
CASSYSHTTDTQYF
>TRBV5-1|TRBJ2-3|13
CASSGGGADTQYF
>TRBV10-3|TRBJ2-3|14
CATLPRSNTDTQYF
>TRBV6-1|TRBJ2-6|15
CASSPLPSGANVLTF